The T cell receptor (beta chain) described here comes from a study of cytomegalovirus exposure and HLA in healthy donors. Whole-study context: Out of 398 genotyped donors, about 80% belonged to the Caucasian-associated ancestry cluster.

The PCR contained 60 Vbeta and 13 Jbeta primers. Using immunoSEQ multiplex PCR, the repertoire was profiled, and TCRdb retains in-frame clones only, with some absent. The sample contains 300,000 or so clones, around four fifths of which appear only once. Study-level findings and limits: In vitro work confirmed that three CMV-associated chains recognize CMV antigens. The HLA-A and HLA-B alleles of most subjects were reportedly predicted accurately from TCR beta sequences.

In its sample, this clone was seen once. Its antigen is not known. This clonotype was sampled from a woman in her 40s in good health and CMV-seropositive. Material: PBMCs.

The CDR3 region has the DNA TGTGCCAGCAGCTTCTCCCTTAATTCACCCCTCCACTTT. This codes for CASSFSLNSPLHF. J is TRBJ1-6 and V is TRBV7-8, with unresolved D. CDR3 length: 13 amino acids. Between the trimmed V and J ends, which lost 3 bases and 6 bases, there was a span of 6 bases. CDR1 and CDR2 from the germline V gene are SGHVS and FQNEAQ.